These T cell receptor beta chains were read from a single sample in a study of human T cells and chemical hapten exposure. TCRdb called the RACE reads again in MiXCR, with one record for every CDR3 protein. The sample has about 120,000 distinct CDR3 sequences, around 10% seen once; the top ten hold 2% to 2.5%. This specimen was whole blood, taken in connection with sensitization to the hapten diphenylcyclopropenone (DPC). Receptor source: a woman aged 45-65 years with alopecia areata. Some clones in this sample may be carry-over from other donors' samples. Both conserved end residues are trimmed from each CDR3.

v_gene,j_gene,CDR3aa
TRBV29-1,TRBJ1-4,SVEGLLGLF
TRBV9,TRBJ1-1,ASSVGGMGEAEAF
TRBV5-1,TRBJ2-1,ASSSYPSSYNEQF
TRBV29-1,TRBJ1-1,SVRGTEAF
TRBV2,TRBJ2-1,ASRGLRGYNEQF
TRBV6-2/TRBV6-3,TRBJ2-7,ASSPGTRISYEQY
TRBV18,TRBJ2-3,ASSPYRVPEIDTQY
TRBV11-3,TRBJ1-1,ASSRDAGEAF
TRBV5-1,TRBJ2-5,ASSSLPLAETQY
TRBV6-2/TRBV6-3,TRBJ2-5,ASSIQETQY
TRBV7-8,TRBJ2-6,ASSGQGRNSGANVLT
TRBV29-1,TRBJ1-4,SVEVHRDRV
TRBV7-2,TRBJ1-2,ASSFDPGSPYGYT
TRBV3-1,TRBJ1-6,ASSQSTRRGNSPLH
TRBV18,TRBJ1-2,ASSPDVIDGYT
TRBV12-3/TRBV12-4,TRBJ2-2,ASSKGRANTGELF
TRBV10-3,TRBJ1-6,AISERQGDNSPLH
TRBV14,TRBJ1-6,ASSRLDSPLH
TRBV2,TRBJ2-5,ASSRGQAQETQY
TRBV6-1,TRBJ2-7,ASSDQPNYEQY
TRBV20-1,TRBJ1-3,SARRRFSGNTIY
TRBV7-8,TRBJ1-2,ASSLATGSKLSGYT
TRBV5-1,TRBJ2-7,ASSSYGTYEQY
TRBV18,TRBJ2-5,ASSPGRVQETQY
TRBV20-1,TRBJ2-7,SARDPVGSYEQY
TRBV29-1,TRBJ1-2,SVGGNYGYT
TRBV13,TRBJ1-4,ASSLRAPGEKLF
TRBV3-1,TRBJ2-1,ASSPLGLAGGLQNEQF
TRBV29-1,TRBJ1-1,SVDWGSSMNTEAF
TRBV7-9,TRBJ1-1,ASSLVRPAGTEAF
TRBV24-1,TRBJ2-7,ATSGDRGYEQY
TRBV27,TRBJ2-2,ASNDGNTGELF
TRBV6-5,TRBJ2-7,ASSPVGGGQY
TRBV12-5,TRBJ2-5,ASSRDAGQGISETQY
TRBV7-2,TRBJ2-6,ASSLQLAGAFSGANVLT
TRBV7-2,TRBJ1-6,ASSEQGAGNSPLH
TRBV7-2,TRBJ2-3,ASSAMGAGATDTQY
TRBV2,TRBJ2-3,ASRSFGHDTQY
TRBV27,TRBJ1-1,ASSSRDRQRAF
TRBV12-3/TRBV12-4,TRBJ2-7,ASSLVYEQY
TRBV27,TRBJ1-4,ASSLLDRGGEKLF
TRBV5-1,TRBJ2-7,ASSLDLGGNEQY
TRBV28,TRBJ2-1,ASSSLADSYNEQF
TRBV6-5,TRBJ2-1,TSSYNGGGGSYNEQF
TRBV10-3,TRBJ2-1,AIRGQGGAGGYNEQF
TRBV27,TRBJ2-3,ASRQGGTDTQY
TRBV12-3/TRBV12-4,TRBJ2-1,ATAGLSKYNEQF
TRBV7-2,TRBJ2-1,ASKQDNEQF
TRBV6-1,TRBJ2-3,ASLTSTDTQY
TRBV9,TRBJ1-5,AISVEGSAVQPQH
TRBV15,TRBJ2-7,ATAGRLSEQY
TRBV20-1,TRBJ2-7,SARDQGRQGGREQY
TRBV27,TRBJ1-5,ASSLPGYNQPQH
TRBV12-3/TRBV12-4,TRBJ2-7,ASRTGIDLWRQY
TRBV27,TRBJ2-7,ASGPRQGAGYEQY